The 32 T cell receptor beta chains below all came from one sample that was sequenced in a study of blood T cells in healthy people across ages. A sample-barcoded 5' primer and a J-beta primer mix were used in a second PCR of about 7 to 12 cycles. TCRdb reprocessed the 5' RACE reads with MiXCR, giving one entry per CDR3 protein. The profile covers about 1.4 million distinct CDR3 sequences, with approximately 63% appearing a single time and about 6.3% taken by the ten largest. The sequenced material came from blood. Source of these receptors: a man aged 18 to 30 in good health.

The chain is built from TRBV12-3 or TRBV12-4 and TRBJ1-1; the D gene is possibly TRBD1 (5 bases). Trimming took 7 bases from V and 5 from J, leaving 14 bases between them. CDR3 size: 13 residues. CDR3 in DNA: TGTGCCAGCAATACTGGGGGTTTGACTGAAGCTTTCTTT. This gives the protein CASNTGGLTEAFF.

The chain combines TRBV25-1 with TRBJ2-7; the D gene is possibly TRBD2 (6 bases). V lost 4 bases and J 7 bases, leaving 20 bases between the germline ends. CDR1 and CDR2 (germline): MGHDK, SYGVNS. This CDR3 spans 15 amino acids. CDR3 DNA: TGTGCCAGCAGTGTGAATGGGCAGGACTACAATGAGCAGTACTTC. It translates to CASSVNGQDYNEQYF.

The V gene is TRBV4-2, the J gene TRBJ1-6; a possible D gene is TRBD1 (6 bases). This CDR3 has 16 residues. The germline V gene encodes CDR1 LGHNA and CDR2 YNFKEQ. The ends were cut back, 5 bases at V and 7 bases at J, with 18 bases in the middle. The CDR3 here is CASSKSRGLPNSPLHF. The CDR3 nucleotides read TGTGCCAGCAGCAAAAGCAGGGGACTCCCAAATTCACCCCTCCACTTT.

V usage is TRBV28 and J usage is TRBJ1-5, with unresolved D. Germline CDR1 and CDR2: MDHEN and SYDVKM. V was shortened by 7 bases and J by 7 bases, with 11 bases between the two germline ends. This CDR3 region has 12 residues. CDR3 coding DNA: TGTGCCAGCAAATCGGGGAACCAGCCCCAGCATTTT. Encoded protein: CASKSGNQPQHF.

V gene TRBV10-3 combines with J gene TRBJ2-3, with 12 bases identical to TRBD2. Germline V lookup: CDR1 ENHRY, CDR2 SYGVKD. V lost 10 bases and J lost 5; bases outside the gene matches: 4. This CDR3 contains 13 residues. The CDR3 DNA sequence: TGTGCCACCTCGACTAGCGGGAGAGATACGCAGTATTTT. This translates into CATSTSGRDTQYF.

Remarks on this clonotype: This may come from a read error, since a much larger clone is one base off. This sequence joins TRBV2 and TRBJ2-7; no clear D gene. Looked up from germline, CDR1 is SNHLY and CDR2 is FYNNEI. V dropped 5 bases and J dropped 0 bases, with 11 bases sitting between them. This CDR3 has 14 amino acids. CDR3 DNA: TGTGCCAGCAGTCGTGGCGTAATCTCCTACGAGCAGTACTTC. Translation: CASSRGVISYEQYF.

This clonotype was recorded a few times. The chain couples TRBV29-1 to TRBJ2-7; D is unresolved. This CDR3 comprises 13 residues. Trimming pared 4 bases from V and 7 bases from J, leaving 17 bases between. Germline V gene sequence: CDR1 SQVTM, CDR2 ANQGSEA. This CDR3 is CSVGPGYTLEQYF. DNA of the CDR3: TGCAGCGTTGGTCCAGGTTATACCCTAGAGCAGTACTTC.

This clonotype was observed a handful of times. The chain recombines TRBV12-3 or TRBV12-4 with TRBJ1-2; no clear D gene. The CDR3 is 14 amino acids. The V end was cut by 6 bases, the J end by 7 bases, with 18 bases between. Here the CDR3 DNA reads TGTGCCAGCAGCGGGAGTGCGGCGGGAGTTGGCTACACCTTC. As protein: CASSGSAAGVGYTF.

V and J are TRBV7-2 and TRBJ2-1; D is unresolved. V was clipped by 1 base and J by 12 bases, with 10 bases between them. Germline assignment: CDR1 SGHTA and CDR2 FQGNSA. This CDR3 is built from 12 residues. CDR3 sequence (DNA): TGTGCCAGCAGCTTAGGGGCAGGACCGCAGTTCTTC. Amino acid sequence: CASSLGAGPQFF. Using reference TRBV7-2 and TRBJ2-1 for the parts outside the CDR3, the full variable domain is GAGVSQSPSNKVTEKGKDVELRCDPISGHTALYWYRQSLGQGLEFLIYFQGNSAPDKSGLPSDRFSAERTGGSVSTLTIQRTQQEDSAVYLCASSLGAGPQFFGPGTRLTVL.

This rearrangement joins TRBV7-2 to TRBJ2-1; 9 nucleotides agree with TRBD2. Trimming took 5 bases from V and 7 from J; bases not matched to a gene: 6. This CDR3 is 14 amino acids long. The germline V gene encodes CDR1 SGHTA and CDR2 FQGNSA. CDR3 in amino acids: CASSPLLAGNEQFF. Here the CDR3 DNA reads TGTGCCAGCAGCCCTCTCCTAGCGGGGAATGAGCAGTTCTTC.

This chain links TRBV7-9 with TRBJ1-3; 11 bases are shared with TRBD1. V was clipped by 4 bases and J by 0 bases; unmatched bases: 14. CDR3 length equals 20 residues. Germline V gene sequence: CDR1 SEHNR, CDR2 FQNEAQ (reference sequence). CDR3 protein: CASSSSTGTGGPSSGNTIYF. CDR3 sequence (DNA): TGTGCCAGCAGCTCCTCAACCGGGACAGGGGGTCCCAGCTCTGGAAACACCATATATTTT.

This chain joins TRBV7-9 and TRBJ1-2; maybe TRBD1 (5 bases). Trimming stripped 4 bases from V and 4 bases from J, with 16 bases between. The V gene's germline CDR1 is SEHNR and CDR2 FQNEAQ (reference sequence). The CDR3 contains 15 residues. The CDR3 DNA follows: TGTGCCAGCAGCTCCCAGGGTGAGGGGATCTATGGCTACACCTTC. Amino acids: CASSSQGEGIYGYTF. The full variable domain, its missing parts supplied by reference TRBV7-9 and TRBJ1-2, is DTGVSQNPRHKITKRGQNVTFRCDPISEHNRLYWYRQTLGQGPEFLTYFQNEAQLEKSRLLSDRFSAERPKGSFSTLEIQRTEQGDSAMYLCASSSQGEGIYGYTFGSGTRLTVV.

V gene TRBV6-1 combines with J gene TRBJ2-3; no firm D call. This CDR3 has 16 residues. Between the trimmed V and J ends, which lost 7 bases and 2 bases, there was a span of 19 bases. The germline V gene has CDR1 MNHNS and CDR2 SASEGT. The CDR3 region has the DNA TGTGCCAGCAAGTGGGAACCCACAGTTATCACAGATACGCAGTATTTT. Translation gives CASKWEPTVITDTQYF.

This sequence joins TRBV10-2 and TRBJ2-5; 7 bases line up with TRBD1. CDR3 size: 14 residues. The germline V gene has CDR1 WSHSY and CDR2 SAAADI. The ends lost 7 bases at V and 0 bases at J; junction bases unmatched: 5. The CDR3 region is CASILDRDQETQYF. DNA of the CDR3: TGCGCCAGCATTCTCGACAGGGACCAAGAGACCCAGTACTTC.

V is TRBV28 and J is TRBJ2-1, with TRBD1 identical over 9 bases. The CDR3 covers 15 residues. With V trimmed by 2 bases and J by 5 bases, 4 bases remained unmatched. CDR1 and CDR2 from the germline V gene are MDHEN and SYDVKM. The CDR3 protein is CASSLTGTGNNEQFF. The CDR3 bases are TGTGCCAGCAGTTTAACAGGGACAGGGAACAATGAGCAGTTCTTC.

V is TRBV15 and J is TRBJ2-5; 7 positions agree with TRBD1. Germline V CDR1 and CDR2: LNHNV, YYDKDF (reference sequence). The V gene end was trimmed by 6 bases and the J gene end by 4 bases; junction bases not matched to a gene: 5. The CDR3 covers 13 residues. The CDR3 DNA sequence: TGTGCCACCAGAAGACAGGGTACAGAGACCCAGTACTTC. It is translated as CATRRQGTETQYF. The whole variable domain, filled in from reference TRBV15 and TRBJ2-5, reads DAMVIQNPRYQVTQFGKPVTLSCSQTLNHNVMYWYQQKSSQAPKLLFHYYDKDFNNEADTPDNFQSRRPNTSFCFLDIRSPGLGDTAMYLCATRRQGTETQYFGPGTRLLVL.

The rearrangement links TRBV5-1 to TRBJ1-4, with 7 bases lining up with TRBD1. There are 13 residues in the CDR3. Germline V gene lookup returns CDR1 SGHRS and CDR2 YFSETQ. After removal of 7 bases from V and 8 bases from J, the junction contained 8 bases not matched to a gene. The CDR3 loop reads CASGTGVQEKLFF. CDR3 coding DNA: TGCGCCAGCGGCACAGGGGTACAAGAAAAACTGTTTTTT.

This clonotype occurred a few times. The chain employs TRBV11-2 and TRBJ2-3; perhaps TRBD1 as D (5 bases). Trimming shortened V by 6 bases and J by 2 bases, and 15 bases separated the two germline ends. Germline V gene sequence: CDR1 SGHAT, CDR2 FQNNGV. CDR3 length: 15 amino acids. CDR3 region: CASSPSRGVTDTQYF. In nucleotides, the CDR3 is TGTGCCAGCAGTCCATCTAGGGGCGTCACAGATACGCAGTATTTT. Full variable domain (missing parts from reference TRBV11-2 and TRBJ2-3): EAGVAQSPRYKIIEKRQSVAFWCNPISGHATLYWYQQILGQGPKLLIQFQNNGVVDDSQLPKDRFSAERLKGVDSTLKIQPAKLEDSAVYLCASSPSRGVTDTQYFGPGTRLTVL.

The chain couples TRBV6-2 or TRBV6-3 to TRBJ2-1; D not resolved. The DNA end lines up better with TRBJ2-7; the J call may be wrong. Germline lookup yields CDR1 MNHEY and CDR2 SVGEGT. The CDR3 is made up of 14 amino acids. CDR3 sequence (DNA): TGTGCCAGCTCCCCTAAGGTGGTGCGGTACGAGCAGTACTTC. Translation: CASSPKVVRYEQYF.

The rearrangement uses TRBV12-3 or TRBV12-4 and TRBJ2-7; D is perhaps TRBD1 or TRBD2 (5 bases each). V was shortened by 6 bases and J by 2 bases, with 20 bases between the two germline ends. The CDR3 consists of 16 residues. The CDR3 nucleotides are TGTGCCAGCAGCCAGTTGAGGGGACCCGCCGCCTACGAGCAGTACTTC. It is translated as CASSQLRGPAAYEQYF.

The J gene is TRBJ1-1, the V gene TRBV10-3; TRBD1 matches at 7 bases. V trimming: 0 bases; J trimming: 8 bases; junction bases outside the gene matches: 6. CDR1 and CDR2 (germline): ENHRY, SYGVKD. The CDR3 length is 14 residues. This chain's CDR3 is CAISESRTGVEAFF. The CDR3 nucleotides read TGTGCCATCAGTGAGTCACGGACAGGTGTCGAAGCTTTCTTT.

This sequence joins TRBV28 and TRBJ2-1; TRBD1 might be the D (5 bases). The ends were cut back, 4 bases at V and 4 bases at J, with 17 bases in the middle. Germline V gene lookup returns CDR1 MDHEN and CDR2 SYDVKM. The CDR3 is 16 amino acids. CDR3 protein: CASSSLTAVQYNEQFF. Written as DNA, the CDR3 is TGTGCCAGCAGTTCATTGACAGCTGTACAATACAATGAGCAGTTCTTC.

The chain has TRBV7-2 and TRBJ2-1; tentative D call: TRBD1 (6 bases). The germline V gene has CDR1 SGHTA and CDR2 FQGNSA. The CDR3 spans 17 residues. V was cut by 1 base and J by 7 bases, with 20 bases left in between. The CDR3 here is CASSLGWPGHRSNEQFF. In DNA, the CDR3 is TGTGCCAGCAGCTTAGGATGGCCGGGACACCGGAGTAATGAGCAGTTCTTC.

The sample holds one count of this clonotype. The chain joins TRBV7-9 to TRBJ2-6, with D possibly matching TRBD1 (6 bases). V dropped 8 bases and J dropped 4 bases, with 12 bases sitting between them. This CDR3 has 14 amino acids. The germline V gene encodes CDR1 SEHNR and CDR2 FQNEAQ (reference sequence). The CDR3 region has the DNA TGTGCCAGCGATGGGGGCTCGGGGGCCAACGTCCTGACTTTC. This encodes CASDGGSGANVLTF. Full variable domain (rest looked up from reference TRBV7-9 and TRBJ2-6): DTGVSQNPRHKITKRGQNVTFRCDPISEHNRLYWYRQTLGQGPEFLTYFQNEAQLEKSRLLSDRFSAERPKGSFSTLEIQRTEQGDSAMYLCASDGGSGANVLTFGAGSRLTVL.

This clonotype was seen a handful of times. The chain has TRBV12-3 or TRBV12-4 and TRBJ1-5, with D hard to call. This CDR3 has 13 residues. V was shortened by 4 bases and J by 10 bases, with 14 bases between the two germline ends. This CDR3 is CASSYTPMGPQHF. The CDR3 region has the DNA TGTGCCAGCAGTTACACCCCGATGGGACCCCAGCATTTT.

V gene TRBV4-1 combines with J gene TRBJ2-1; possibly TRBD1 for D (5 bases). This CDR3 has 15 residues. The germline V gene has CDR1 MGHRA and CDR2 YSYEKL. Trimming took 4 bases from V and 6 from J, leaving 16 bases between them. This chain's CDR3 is CASSRSKGLVNEQFF. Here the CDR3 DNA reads TGCGCCAGCAGCCGATCCAAGGGGCTGGTCAATGAGCAGTTCTTC.

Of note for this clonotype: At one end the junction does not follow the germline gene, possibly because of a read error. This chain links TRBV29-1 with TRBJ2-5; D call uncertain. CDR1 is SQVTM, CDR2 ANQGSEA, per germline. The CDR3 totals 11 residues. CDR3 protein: CSAMAVESQYF. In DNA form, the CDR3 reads TGCAGCGCCATGGCGGTAGAGTCCCAGTACTTC.

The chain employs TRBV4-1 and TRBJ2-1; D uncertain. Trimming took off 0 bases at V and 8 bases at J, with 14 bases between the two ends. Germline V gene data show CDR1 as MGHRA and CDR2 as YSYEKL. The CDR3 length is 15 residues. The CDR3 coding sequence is TGCGCCAGCAGCCAAGATACGGGCAGACGGGATGAGCAGTTCTTC. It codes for CASSQDTGRRDEQFF.

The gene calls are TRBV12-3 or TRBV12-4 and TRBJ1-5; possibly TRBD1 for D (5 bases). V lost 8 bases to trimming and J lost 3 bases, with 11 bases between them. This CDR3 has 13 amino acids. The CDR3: CASADTANQPQHF. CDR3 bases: TGTGCCAGCGCGGACACCGCCAATCAGCCCCAGCATTTT.

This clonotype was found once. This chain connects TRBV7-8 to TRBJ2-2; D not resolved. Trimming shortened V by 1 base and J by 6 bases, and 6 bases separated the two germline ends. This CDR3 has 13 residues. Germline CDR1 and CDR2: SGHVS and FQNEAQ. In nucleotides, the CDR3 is TGTGCCAGCAGCTTAGTAGATCCCGGGGAGCTGTTTTTT. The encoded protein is CASSLVDPGELFF.

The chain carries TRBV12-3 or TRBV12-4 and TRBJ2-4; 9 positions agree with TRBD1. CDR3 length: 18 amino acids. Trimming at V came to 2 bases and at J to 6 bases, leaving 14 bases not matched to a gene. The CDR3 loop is CASSLFGPTGGEGNIQYF. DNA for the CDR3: TGTGCCAGCAGTTTATTTGGCCCTACAGGGGGCGAGGGAAACATTCAGTACTTC.

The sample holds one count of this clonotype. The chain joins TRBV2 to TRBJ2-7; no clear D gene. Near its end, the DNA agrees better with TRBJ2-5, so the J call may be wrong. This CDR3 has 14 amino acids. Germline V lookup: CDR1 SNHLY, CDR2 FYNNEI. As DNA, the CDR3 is TGTGCCAGCCTTAAAACGAGGTCCTCCGAGACCCAGTACTTC. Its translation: CASLKTRSSETQYF.